This TCR beta chain was identified during a study of metastatic and nonmetastatic thyroid tumors. Many counts were recorded for this clone. This CDR3 comprises 15 residues. Germline values: CDR1 SGHRS, CDR2 YFSETQ. Trimming stripped 2 bases from V and 6 bases from J, with 14 bases between. Treatment of any kind had been given to no patient before thyroid surgery. TCRdb re-analyzed the PCR reads using MiXCR. Of almost 85,000 clones listed, around 13% are singletons. The sequence was collected from a female donor with papillary thyroid cancer or a benign thyroid nodule (not recorded which). Some clones in this sample may be carry-over from other donors' samples. Input material: tumor tissue. The chain joins TRBV5-1 to TRBJ2-2, with D unresolved. The CDR3: CASSFNSDGSGELFF. The DNA of the CDR3 is TGCGCCAGCAGCTTCAATTCGGACGGCTCCGGGGAGCTGTTTTTT.